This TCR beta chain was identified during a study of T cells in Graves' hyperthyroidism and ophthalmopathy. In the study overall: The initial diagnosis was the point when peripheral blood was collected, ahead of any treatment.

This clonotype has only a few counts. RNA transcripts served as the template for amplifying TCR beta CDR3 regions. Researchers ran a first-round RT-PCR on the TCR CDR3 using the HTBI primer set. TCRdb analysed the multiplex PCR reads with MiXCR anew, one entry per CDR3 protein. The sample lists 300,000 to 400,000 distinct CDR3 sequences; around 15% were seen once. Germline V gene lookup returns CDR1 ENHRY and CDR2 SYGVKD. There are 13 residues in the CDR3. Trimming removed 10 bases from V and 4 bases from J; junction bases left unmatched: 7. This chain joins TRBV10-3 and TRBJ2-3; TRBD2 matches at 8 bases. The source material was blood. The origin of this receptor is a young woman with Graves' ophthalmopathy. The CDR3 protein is CATLSGGADTQYF. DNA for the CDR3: TGTGCCACCCTAAGCGGGGGCGCAGATACGCAGTATTTT.